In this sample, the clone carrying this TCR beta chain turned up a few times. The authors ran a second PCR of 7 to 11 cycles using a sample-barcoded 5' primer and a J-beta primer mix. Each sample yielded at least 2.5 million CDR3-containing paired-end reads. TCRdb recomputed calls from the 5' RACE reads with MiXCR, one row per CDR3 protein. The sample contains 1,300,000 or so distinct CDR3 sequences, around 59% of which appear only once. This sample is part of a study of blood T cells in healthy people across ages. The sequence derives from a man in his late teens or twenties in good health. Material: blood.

CDR3: CASSSTGFSGANVLTF. CDR3 nucleotide sequence: TGTGCCAGCAGTTCGACAGGTTTCTCCGGGGCCAACGTCCTGACTTTC. The chain carries TRBV6-6 and TRBJ2-6; possible D gene TRBD1, 6 bases. V was shortened by 4 bases and J by 4 bases, with 14 bases between the two germline ends. The CDR3 has 16 residues. Germline loops: CDR1 MNHNY, CDR2 SVGAGI (reference sequence).